This TCR beta chain was recovered during a study of vaccination and CD4 T cells after COVID-19. The treatment here: approximately 10-day PBMC culture with coronavirus spike peptide pools or control peptides (ViraFEST assay). Sequenced with the Oncomine TCR Beta short-read assay was DNA taken from cultured CD4+ T cells. From the PCR reads, TCRdb called clonotypes with MiXCR, one entry per CDR3 protein. The data contain about 9,700 distinct CDR3 sequences, approximately 70% of them seen just once; the ten biggest clones take up around 35%. Of note for this clonotype: Its antigen remains unknown.

In germline, CDR1 is MNHNS, CDR2 SASEGT. V lost 6 bases, J lost 3 bases, and 10 bases stayed unmatched. CDR3 size: 15 residues. The TCR was taken from a human donor who had recovered from COVID-19. Sequences were obtained from CD4+ T cells from blood, cultured in vitro. The gene calls are TRBV6-1 and TRBJ1-2; 7 positions match TRBD1. The CDR3 nucleotides are TGTGCCAGCAGCCTAAACAGGGGCAGGGACTATGGCTACACCTTC. Protein sequence: CASSLNRGRDYGYTF.